Below are 31 T cell receptor beta chains sequenced from a single sample in a study of CD8+ T cells in alopecia areata. RNA was isolated and reverse transcribed to cDNA, the sequencing template. Sequencing used immunoSEQ multiplex PCR; TCRdb keeps in-frame clones, though not all of them. The table has 100,000 to 150,000 clones, 50% to 60% seen once. Here the sequenced sample was CD4+ T cells sorted from blood, taken at week 0. The source is a human donor with alopecia areata.

The sample holds a few counts of this clone. The chain has TRBV19 and TRBJ1-1, with 10 bases that match TRBD1. The CDR3 length is 15 residues. V trimming: 6 bases; J trimming: 0 bases; junction bases outside the gene matches: 4. Germline lookup yields CDR1 LNHDA and CDR2 SQIVND (reference sequence). Written as DNA, the CDR3 is TGTGCCAGTAGGGGACAGGGGAGCGTGAACACTGAAGCTTTCTTT. Its protein product is CASRGQGSVNTEAFF.

The chain joins TRBV18 to TRBJ2-7, with D unresolved. Trimming shortened V by 0 bases and J by 5 bases, and 14 bases separated the two germline ends. This CDR3 is built from 15 residues. The germline CDR1 and CDR2 sequences are KGHSH and LQKENI. The CDR3 is CASSPPSASTDEQYF. DNA of the CDR3: TGTGCCAGCTCACCACCCAGCGCTTCGACGGACGAGCAGTACTTC. Full variable domain (rest looked up from reference TRBV18 and TRBJ2-7): NAGVMQNPRHLVRRRGQEARLRCSPMKGHSHVYWYRQLPEEGLKFMVYLQKENIIDESGMPKERFSAEFPKEGPSILRIQQVVRGDSAAYFCASSPPSASTDEQYFGPGTRLTVT.

This rearrangement joins TRBV6-5 to TRBJ2-5, with 8 bases aligning to TRBD1. The CDR3 covers 12 residues. In germline, CDR1 is MNHEY, CDR2 SVGAGI. The J segment lost 5 bases and the V segment lost 4 bases, leaving 0 bases of the junction unmatched. The CDR3 region has the DNA TGTGCCAGCAGTTGGGACAGGGAGACCCAGTACTTC. This sequence encodes CASSWDRETQYF.

The V gene is TRBV2, the J gene TRBJ1-5; tentative D call: TRBD1 (5 bases). Germline V CDR1 and CDR2: SNHLY, FYNNEI. V lost 7 bases to trimming and J lost 6 bases, with 22 bases between them. CDR3 length: 16 residues. In DNA, the CDR3 is TGTGCCAGCATGTCTTTAAGGGGAATTAAGGGTCAGCCCCAGCATTTT. It yields the protein CASMSLRGIKGQPQHF.

The CDR3, as DNA: TGTGCCAGCAGTTTAATAACGGTTTCCGATGGCTACACCTTC. Translated: CASSLITVSDGYTF. This sequence joins TRBV28 and TRBJ1-2; D unclear. Trimming removed 2 bases from V and 6 bases from J, with 13 bases in between. Germline V gene lookup returns CDR1 MDHEN and CDR2 SYDVKM. The CDR3 spans 14 residues.

The gene calls are TRBV7-2 and TRBJ2-5, with TRBD2 matching 11 bases. Germline CDR1 is SGHTA and CDR2 is FQGNSA. V dropped 5 bases and J dropped 5; count of bases not matched to a gene: 10. This CDR3 is 16 amino acids long. CDR3 sequence reads: CASSVLAGGSLETQYF. The DNA of the CDR3 is TGTGCCAGCAGCGTATTAGCGGGAGGGAGCCTTGAGACCCAGTACTTC.

This rearrangement joins TRBV29-1 to TRBJ2-2; D is possibly TRBD2 (5 bases). The ends were cut back, 6 bases at V and 4 bases at J, with 15 bases in the middle. The CDR3 runs to 14 residues. The germline V gene has CDR1 SQVTM and CDR2 ANQGSEA. The CDR3 is CSVGSGPLTGELFF. CDR3 nucleotide sequence: TGCAGCGTGGGGAGCGGCCCCCTCACCGGGGAGCTGTTTTTT.

The chain combines TRBV2 with TRBJ2-2; 7 positions match TRBD1. The CDR3 contains 16 residues. V lost 2 bases and J lost 4; bases outside the gene matches: 7. Germline CDR1 reads SNHLY; CDR2 reads FYNNEI. In DNA, the CDR3 is TGTGCCAGCAGTGAAACCGGGACAGAAACCACCGGGGAGCTGTTTTTT. Translated, it gives CASSETGTETTGELFF. The full variable domain, rest sourced from reference TRBV2 and TRBJ2-2, is EPEVTQTPSHQVTQMGQEVILRCVPISNHLYFYWYRQILGQKVEFLVSFYNNEISEKSEIFDDQFSVERPDGSNFTLKIRSTKLEDSAMYFCASSETGTETTGELFFGEGSRLTVL.

This chain uses TRBV2 with TRBJ2-1; D is possibly TRBD2 (5 bases). CDR3 length: 13 residues. The germline V gene encodes CDR1 SNHLY and CDR2 FYNNEI. The V end lost 4 bases, the J end lost 9 bases, and 13 bases lay between the germline ends. The CDR3 reads CASSGGSAGEQFF. CDR3 coding DNA: TGTGCCAGCAGTGGTGGGAGTGCGGGTGAGCAGTTCTTC.

This chain joins TRBV28 and TRBJ1-3, with D unclear. Germline values: CDR1 MDHEN, CDR2 SYDVKM. Trimming removed 6 bases from V and 0 bases from J, with 12 bases in between. CDR3 length: 15 residues. CDR3 bases: TGTGCCAGCAGAGCGGGAGTTAACTCTGGAAACACCATATATTTT. Its translation is CASRAGVNSGNTIYF. Combining the CDR3 with reference TRBV28 and TRBJ1-3 gives the whole variable domain DVKVTQSSRYLVKRTGEKVFLECVQDMDHENMFWYRQDPGLGLRLIYFSYDVKMKEKGDIPEGYSVSREKKERFSLILESASTNQTSMYLCASRAGVNSGNTIYFGEGSWLTVV.

V is TRBV5-4 and J is TRBJ2-1; 11 positions agree with TRBD2. The CDR3 is 16 amino acids. Germline V gene data show CDR1 as SGHNT and CDR2 as YYREEE (reference sequence). With V trimmed by 0 bases and J by 9 bases, 8 bases remained unmatched. This chain's CDR3 is CASSLGRSSGRIEQFF. The CDR3 coding sequence is TGTGCCAGCAGCTTGGGACGCTCTAGCGGGAGGATTGAGCAGTTCTTC.

The V gene is TRBV29-1, the J gene TRBJ2-7; weak D call: TRBD1 (7 bases). V shed 3 bases and J shed 5 bases, with 14 bases lying between them. CDR1 and CDR2 (germline): SQVTM, ANQGSEA. The CDR3 has 13 amino acids. CDR3 residues: CSVDTGAGNEQYF. The CDR3 DNA reads as TGCAGCGTTGATACAGGGGCGGGAAACGAGCAGTACTTC.

This clone was counted between two and nine times. CDR3 nucleotide sequence: TGCAGCTCCAGTTCTTGGGATGAGCAGTTCTTC. Protein sequence: CSSSSWDEQFF. V gene TRBV29-1 combines with J gene TRBJ2-1, with D uncertain. The CDR3 spans 11 residues. CDR1 and CDR2 from the germline V gene are SQVTM and ANQGSEA. Trimming pared 8 bases from V and 8 bases from J, leaving 13 bases between.

The genes are TRBV11-3 and TRBJ2-3; no clear D gene. Germline CDR1 SGHNT, CDR2 YENEEA. The CDR3 extends over 14 amino acids. V shed 5 bases and J shed 0 bases, with 9 bases lying between them. The CDR3 sequence is CASSLTASTDTQYF. The CDR3 region has the DNA TGTGCCAGCAGCCTAACGGCTAGCACAGATACGCAGTATTTT. Drawing the rest from reference TRBV11-3 and TRBJ2-3, the complete variable domain is EAGVVQSPRYKIIEKKQPVAFWCNPISGHNTLYWYLQNLGQGPELLIRYENEEAVDDSQLPKDRFSAERLKGVDSTLKIQPAELGDSAVYLCASSLTASTDTQYFGPGTRLTVL.

As regards this clone: The sample contains more than one DNA sequence encoding this CDR3. The rearrangement joins TRBV7-2 to TRBJ2-2, with D perhaps assigned TRBD1 or TRBD2 (5 bases each). Trimming removed 4 bases at V and 2 bases at J, with 14 bases between. CDR3 length: 16 residues. Germline CDR1 SGHTA, CDR2 FQGNSA. CDR3 amino acids: CASSSGTALNTGELFF. CDR3 nucleotide sequence: TGTGCCAGCAGCTCAGGGACCGCCCTAAACACCGGGGAGCTGTTTTTT.

The gene calls are TRBV4-1 and TRBJ1-5, with 7 bases identical to TRBD1. This CDR3 contains 19 residues. V lost 0 bases and J lost 1; bases outside the gene matches: 12. Germline V gene sequence: CDR1 MGHRA, CDR2 YSYEKL. The CDR3 sequence is CASSQDLAGARGSNQPQHF. The CDR3 DNA follows: TGCGCCAGCAGCCAAGATCTGGCAGGGGCCAGGGGGAGCAATCAGCCCCAGCATTTT.

V usage is TRBV20-1 and J usage is TRBJ2-7, with D perhaps TRBD2 (6 bases). The CDR3 totals 11 residues. V was cut by 6 bases and J by 4 bases, with 10 bases left in between. Per germline, CDR1 DFQATT and CDR2 SNEGSKA (reference sequence). The CDR3 loop reads CSAGTRYEQYF. The CDR3 nucleotides read TGCAGTGCGGGGACTCGTTACGAGCAGTACTTC.

The chain couples TRBV27 to TRBJ2-4; D not certain. Germline V gene sequence: CDR1 MNHEY, CDR2 SMNVEV (reference sequence). This CDR3 comprises 14 residues. The germline V and J ends were trimmed by 5 bases and 5 bases, with 13 bases remaining between them. Written as DNA, the CDR3 is TGTGCCAGCAGTAGCCTGGCCCGGGAAAACATTCAGTACTTC. Protein: CASSSLARENIQYF.

This clone was seen once. V is TRBV27 and J is TRBJ2-5, with 7 bases matching TRBD2. Germline V gene data show CDR1 as MNHEY and CDR2 as SMNVEV (reference sequence). There are 16 residues in the CDR3. V was clipped by 6 bases and J by 1 base; unmatched bases: 11. The CDR3 region is CASSQRGEGFQETQYF. CDR3 coding DNA: TGTGCCAGCAGCCAGCGGGGAGAGGGTTTCCAAGAGACCCAGTACTTC.

This sequence joins TRBV6-5 and TRBJ2-2, with a tentative D call TRBD1 (6 bases). The V end lost 4 bases, the J end lost 7 bases, and 13 bases lay between the germline ends. The length of the CDR3 is 14 residues. Germline CDR1 and CDR2: MNHEY and SVGAGI. The chain's CDR3 is CASSLIGTRGELFF. DNA of the CDR3: TGTGCCAGCAGTTTGATCGGGACACGCGGGGAGCTGTTTTTT.

The gene calls are TRBV6-6 and TRBJ2-5; TRBD2 matches at 10 bases. CDR3 length: 16 amino acids. The V and J ends lost 0 bases and 4 bases, in that order; junction bases with no gene match: 5. CDR1 and CDR2 (germline): MNHNY, SVGAGI (reference sequence). CDR3 bases: TGTGCCAGCAGTTACTCGACTAGCGGGTTTACAGAGACCCAGTACTTC. This translates into CASSYSTSGFTETQYF.

The chain joins TRBV18 to TRBJ2-7; D possibly corresponds to TRBD1 (6 bases). V shed 0 bases and J shed 5 bases, with 11 bases lying between them. Germline CDR1 KGHSH, CDR2 LQKENI. The length of the CDR3 is 14 residues. The DNA of the CDR3 is TGTGCCAGCTCACCACCGCCACAGGGTAACGAGCAGTACTTC. Translating it yields CASSPPPQGNEQYF.

This chain uses TRBV5-1 with TRBJ2-6; tentative D call: TRBD1 (5 bases). The V and J ends lost 4 bases and 2 bases respectively, with 10 bases between them. The V gene's germline CDR1 is SGHRS and CDR2 YFSETQ. This CDR3 spans 15 amino acids. CDR3 region: CASSDDSAGANVLTF. CDR3 DNA: TGCGCCAGCAGCGATGACAGTGCTGGGGCCAACGTCCTGACTTTC.

CDR3 amino acids: CAIKEWGSGGELFF. DNA of the CDR3: TGTGCCATCAAGGAGTGGGGCTCGGGCGGGGAGCTGTTTTTT. The rearrangement joins TRBV10-3 to TRBJ2-2, with D tentatively TRBD1 (5 bases). Germline V gene data show CDR1 as ENHRY and CDR2 as SYGVKD. Trimming cost V 7 bases and J 7 bases, with 16 bases left between them. The CDR3 has 14 residues.

This clone was picked up a small number of times. The V gene is TRBV5-1, the J gene TRBJ1-3; D is unresolved. This CDR3 comprises 15 residues. Germline V gene sequence: CDR1 SGHRS, CDR2 YFSETQ. The V end lost 0 bases, the J end lost 0 bases, and 7 bases lay between the germline ends. The DNA for the CDR3 is TGCGCCAGCAGCTTGGGATCAGGCTCTGGAAACACCATATATTTT. It specifies CASSLGSGSGNTIYF.

The genes are TRBV9 and TRBJ2-7; the match to TRBD2 covers 9 bases. The CDR3 loop spans 16 amino acids. V trimming: 4 bases; J trimming: 0 bases; junction bases outside the gene matches: 8. The germline gives CDR1 SGDLS, CDR2 YYNGEE. The CDR3 sequence: CASSPRTSAFSYEQYF. The CDR3 DNA sequence: TGTGCCAGCAGCCCCCGGACTAGCGCCTTCTCCTACGAGCAGTACTTC.

V gene TRBV4-1 combines with J gene TRBJ2-5; 8 positions match TRBD1. After removal of 3 bases from V and 5 bases from J, the junction contained 20 bases not matched to a gene. The CDR3 loop spans 19 amino acids. The germline CDR1 and CDR2 sequences are MGHRA and YSYEKL. This chain's CDR3 is CASSQSDRVMGEKYETQYF. DNA for the CDR3: TGCGCCAGCAGCCAGTCGGACAGGGTAATGGGGGAGAAATACGAGACCCAGTACTTC.

With regard to this clone: This sample also contains other DNA sequences that code for the same CDR3. This chain connects TRBV6-5 to TRBJ2-5, with 7 bases aligning to TRBD2. CDR3 length: 14 amino acids. Germline CDR1 MNHEY, CDR2 SVGAGI. With V trimmed by 2 bases and J by 5 bases, 5 bases remained unmatched. The CDR3 bases are TGTGCCAGCAGTTACGGCGGGAGTGAGGAGACCCAGTACTTC. Residues: CASSYGGSEETQYF.

This chain uses TRBV10-2 with TRBJ2-2; possibly TRBD2 for D (5 bases). CDR1 WSHSY and CDR2 SAAADI come from the germline V gene. The CDR3 sequence is 12 residues long. With 6 bases removed from V and 10 bases from J, the gap between germline ends came to 12 bases. CDR3 sequence: CASRDFSEELFF. The CDR3 bases are TGCGCCAGCAGGGACTTTTCGGAGGAGCTGTTTTTT.

Concerning this clone: Other DNA sequences in the same sample also yield this CDR3. The chain combines TRBV7-3 with TRBJ2-3; a possible D gene is TRBD1 (5 bases). The CDR3 extends over 13 amino acids. The germline V gene has CDR1 SGHTA and CDR2 FQGTGA. V was trimmed by 2 bases and J by 4 bases, leaving 7 bases between them. Here the CDR3 reads CASSLQGADTQYF. CDR3 DNA: TGTGCCAGCAGCTTACAGGGTGCAGATACGCAGTATTTT.

V gene TRBV5-1 combines with J gene TRBJ2-5, with 10 positions matching TRBD2. Trimming took 0 bases from V and 4 from J; bases not matched to a gene: 3. Germline loops: CDR1 SGHRS, CDR2 YFSETQ. The CDR3 runs 15 residues. CDR3 nucleotides: TGCGCCAGCAGCTTGGCAGCGGGGGGGCGAGAGACCCAGTACTTC. Its protein is CASSLAAGGRETQYF. Supplemented by reference TRBV5-1 and TRBJ2-5, the full variable domain reads KAGVTQTPRYLIKTRGQQVTLSCSPISGHRSVSWYQQTPGQGLQFLFEYFSETQRNKGNFPGRFSGRQFSNSRSEMNVSTLELGDSALYLCASSLAAGGRETQYFGPGTRLLVL.